This T cell receptor (beta chain) derives from a study of shared clonotypes between healthy human individuals. General study results and limits: It was observed that approximately 5% of naive CD4 clonotypes were shared across a handful of donors. Generation probability values for non-shared clonotypes were lower than those for clonotypes shared by all four donors.

The test was conducted at deep level. Here immunoSEQ multiplex PCR was the method, and the copy in TCRdb shows in-frame clones only, minus some. The sample lists approximately 95,000 clones, about 68% occurring once. CDR1 and CDR2 from the germline V gene are SGHTA and FQGTGA. This CDR3 spans 15 amino acids. V shed 1 base, J shed 0 bases, and the junction held 3 bases outside the gene matches. This clone was recorded a few times. Its antigen is unknown. The material sequenced was memory CD8+ T cells sorted from blood. The sample's subset: CD45RO+ cells pooled with CCR7-negative TemRA cells. The TCR was taken from a man under 40 in good health. The rearrangement uses TRBV7-3 and TRBJ2-7; TRBD1 agrees at 7 bases. This CDR3 reads CASSLSPGGSYEQYF. CDR3 sequence (DNA): TGTGCCAGCAGCTTAAGCCCAGGGGGCTCCTACGAGCAGTACTTC.